This entry concerns a single T cell receptor beta chain. This table comes from immunoSEQ multiplex PCR, and its TCRdb copy is limited to in-frame clones, with some not included. Counted here are 240,000 or so clones, about three quarters occurring once; the ten biggest clones make up 3.3%. The CDR3 is 14 amino acids. Trimming cost V 7 bases and J 4 bases; bases outside gene matches: 8. Germline assignment: CDR1 SNHLY and CDR2 FYNNEI. This entry comes from a study of blood T cell repertoires in COVID-19. Study at large: Samples came from the United States, Italy and Spain, spanning acute and convalescent COVID-19. Sample material is recorded as cDNA or gDNA derived from T cells, B-cell-depleted T cells, or PBMCs.

This sequence joins TRBV2 and TRBJ2-3; 7 bases agree with TRBD2. The receptor's source is a woman older than 75 with acute or convalescent COVID-19. The source material was peripheral blood. CDR3 DNA sequence: TGTGCCAGCATGCTGGTAGCGGGTCCAGATACGCAGTATTTT. Its translation: CASMLVAGPDTQYF.